The 27 T cell receptor beta chains below all came from one sample that was sequenced in a study of T cells in Graves' hyperthyroidism and ophthalmopathy. TCR beta CDR3 sequences were amplified from RNA transcripts. Initially, a first-round RT-PCR of the TCR CDR3 employed the HTBI primer set. Each CDR3 protein gets one entry after TCRdb re-called the multiplex PCR reads with MiXCR. This table holds 500,000 to 550,000 distinct CDR3 sequences, around 20% found once. What was sequenced was blood. Every receptor here comes from a young man with Graves' hyperthyroidism.

CDR3 nucleotides: TGCGCCAGCAGCCAAGCCGGGACAGGGACTGAAGCTTTCTTT. Its protein is CASSQAGTGTEAFF. The V gene is TRBV4-1, the J gene TRBJ1-1, with TRBD1 matching over 9 bases. Germline loops: CDR1 MGHRA, CDR2 YSYEKL. This CDR3 spans 14 amino acids. Trimming took 1 base from V and 5 from J; bases not matched to a gene: 2.

This clonotype was detected many times. The chain is built from TRBV20-1 and TRBJ1-2; D uncertain. Germline-derived CDR1 and CDR2 are DFQATT and SNEGSKA (reference sequence). V was shortened by 0 bases and J by 6 bases, with 8 bases between the two germline ends. The length of the CDR3 is 12 residues. CDR3 region: CSARDRWDGYTF. CDR3 bases: TGCAGTGCTAGAGACAGGTGGGATGGCTACACCTTC.

The sample holds a few counts of this clonotype. The CDR3 spells CATSEGDRGRETQYF. CDR3 bases: TGTGCCACCAGCGAAGGGGACAGGGGGCGAGAGACCCAGTACTTC. The rearrangement links TRBV15 to TRBJ2-5, with TRBD1 matching 12 bases. Trimming took 5 bases from V and 4 from J; bases not matched to a gene: 5. Looked up from germline, CDR1 is LNHNV and CDR2 is YYDKDF (reference sequence). This CDR3 contains 15 residues.

In its sample, this clonotype was seen many times. Its ends do not fully match the called genes, so a read error is possible. The chain is built from TRBV6-1 and TRBJ2-7; tentatively, D is TRBD2 (7 bases). The CDR3 runs to 13 residues. CDR1 is MNHNS and CDR2 is SASEGT in the germline V gene. Here the CDR3 reads CASSDTLREARGF. The DNA for the CDR3 is TGTGCCAGCAGTGATACTCTCCGGGAGGCTAGGGGGTTC.

A word on this clonotype: A clone one base away is much larger, so this may be a read error. The chain employs TRBV29-1 and TRBJ2-5; D possibly uses TRBD1 or TRBD2 (6 bases each). The CDR3 has 15 amino acids. Germline V CDR1 and CDR2: SQVTM, ANQGSEA. Here the CDR3 DNA reads TGCGGCGTTTCCCCGACGGTGGGGGGCCAGGAGACCCAGTACTTC. Translating it yields CGVSPTVGGQETQYF.

This clonotype has ten or more counts. The V gene is TRBV6-1, the J gene TRBJ1-1; no firm D call. CDR1 and CDR2 (germline): MNHNS, SASEGT. V was shortened by 4 bases and J by 10 bases, with 10 bases between the two germline ends. This CDR3 is built from 11 residues. The CDR3 loop reads CASSATGAAFF. CDR3 bases: TGTGCCAGCAGTGCTACGGGAGCAGCTTTCTTT.

There are many counts of this clonotype. The chain links TRBV2 to TRBJ1-5; possible D gene TRBD1, 6 bases. Germline V gene lookup returns CDR1 SNHLY and CDR2 FYNNEI. This CDR3 is built from 14 residues. The V and J ends lost 5 bases and 9 bases respectively, with 17 bases between them. The chain's CDR3 is CASSQDRHLGPQHF. The CDR3 nucleotides read TGTGCCAGCAGTCAAGACAGGCATTTGGGGCCCCAGCATTTT.

This clonotype was counted at least ten times. The chain combines TRBV6-5 with TRBJ2-2; D unclear. V was cut by 2 bases and J by 5 bases, with 6 bases left in between. CDR3 length equals 13 residues. From germline, CDR1 is MNHEY and CDR2 SVGAGI. The DNA for the CDR3 is TGTGCCAGCAGTTACGGGCGGACCGGGGAGCTGTTTTTT. It codes for CASSYGRTGELFF.

This clonotype was seen only once. The chain has TRBV16 and TRBJ1-3, with unresolved D. Germline CDR1 KGHSY, CDR2 FQNENV. The CDR3 consists of 15 residues. V lost 0 bases to trimming and J lost 0 bases, with 6 bases between them. CDR3 nucleotides: TGTGCCAGCAGCCAATCGGGCCTCTCTGGAAACACCATATATTTT. This translates into CASSQSGLSGNTIYF.

The rearrangement links TRBV30 to TRBJ1-2, with 7 positions matching TRBD1. The length of the CDR3 is 13 residues. Per the germline V gene, CDR1 is GTSNPN and CDR2 is SVGIG (reference sequence). Trimming cost V 5 bases and J 4 bases; bases outside gene matches: 7. Here the CDR3 DNA reads TGTGCCTGGCAAGGGGGCGCGGGCTATGGCTACACCTTC. Amino acids: CAWQGGAGYGYTF.

This clonotype occurred many times. The chain employs TRBV15 and TRBJ2-7; 8 positions match TRBD1. This CDR3 comprises 13 residues. Germline V lookup: CDR1 LNHNV, CDR2 YYDKDF (reference sequence). V lost 1 base, J lost 6 bases, and 2 bases stayed unmatched. The CDR3 is CATSRVDRGEQYF. The CDR3 DNA sequence: TGTGCCACCAGCAGAGTAGACAGGGGCGAGCAGTACTTC.

This clonotype came up many times. The junction shows a germline mismatch at one end, possibly a read error. The chain carries TRBV3-1 and TRBJ1-1; no clear D gene. CDR1 and CDR2 from the germline V gene are LGHDT and YNNKEL (reference sequence). The CDR3 totals 15 residues. The CDR3 reads CASSQDLRLDTEAFF. As DNA, the CDR3 is TGTGCCAGCAGTCAAGATCTCCGACTGGACACTGAAGCTTTCTTT.

This clonotype was detected a few times. This sequence joins TRBV4-1 and TRBJ1-6, with D hard to call. In germline, CDR1 is MGHRA, CDR2 YSYEKL. Between the trimmed V and J ends, which lost 0 bases and 7 bases, there was a span of 19 bases. The CDR3 loop spans 18 amino acids. CDR3: CASSQDISYGGTNSPLHF. The CDR3 nucleotides are TGCGCCAGCAGCCAAGACATATCATACGGCGGCACCAATTCACCCCTCCACTTT.

This chain links TRBV12-3 or TRBV12-4 with TRBJ1-1; D is undetermined. The V and J ends lost 4 bases and 3 bases respectively, with 15 bases between them. The CDR3 is made up of 15 amino acids. CDR3 DNA: TGTGCCAGCAGTTACCCCTTTGGCCGTCACACTGAAGCTTTCTTT. Protein product: CASSYPFGRHTEAFF.

This clonotype was counted ten times or more. V and J are TRBV6-1 and TRBJ2-2, with 8 bases that match TRBD1. Germline assignment: CDR1 MNHNS and CDR2 SASEGT. With 6 bases clipped from V and 3 bases from J, the junction kept 9 bases outside the gene matches. The CDR3 is made up of 16 amino acids. CDR3 nucleotide sequence: TGTGCCAGCAGCCCTTGGACAGGGTGGGACACCGGGGAGCTGTTTTTT. The encoded protein is CASSPWTGWDTGELFF.

This clonotype was seen at least ten times. V gene TRBV6-1 combines with J gene TRBJ1-1; D gene unclear. The CDR3 contains 13 residues. Looked up from germline, CDR1 is MNHNS and CDR2 is SASEGT. The ends were cut back, 2 bases at V and 3 bases at J, with 7 bases in the middle. This CDR3 is CASSERFDTEAFF. The CDR3 DNA reads as TGTGCCAGCAGTGAAAGGTTTGACACTGAAGCTTTCTTT.

This clonotype was recorded at least ten times. The chain combines TRBV5-5 with TRBJ2-7; D unresolved. This CDR3 comprises 14 residues. CDR1 and CDR2 from the germline V gene are SGHKS and YYEKEE (reference sequence). The V and J ends lost 1 base and 1 base respectively, with 9 bases between them. The CDR3 region is CASSLTAHSYEQYF. CDR3 bases: TGTGCCAGCAGCTTGACCGCGCATTCCTACGAGCAGTACTTC.

This clonotype was detected many times. This chain joins TRBV6-1 and TRBJ2-6; D is unclear. CDR3 length: 14 residues. V was cut by 6 bases and J by 0 bases, with 6 bases left in between. Germline CDR1 and CDR2: MNHNS and SASEGT. CDR3 amino acids: CASRGYSGANVLTF. CDR3 nucleotides: TGTGCCAGCAGGGGTTACTCTGGGGCCAACGTCCTGACTTTC.

V is TRBV28 and J is TRBJ2-7; 8 bases agree with TRBD1. Germline V lookup: CDR1 MDHEN, CDR2 SYDVKM. V lost 3 bases and J lost 3; bases outside the gene matches: 7. The CDR3 sequence is 15 residues long. The CDR3: CASSFVLQGGYEQYF. DNA for the CDR3: TGTGCCAGCAGTTTCGTCTTACAGGGGGGCTACGAGCAGTACTTC.

In the case of this clonotype: A much larger clone sits a single nucleotide away, making a read error possible. The chain recombines TRBV3-1 with TRBJ2-7; D might be TRBD2 (5 bases). Looked up from germline, CDR1 is LGHDT and CDR2 is YNNKEL (reference sequence). The CDR3 is 13 residues long. Trimming pared 3 bases from V and 5 bases from J, leaving 11 bases between. DNA for the CDR3: TGTGCCAGCAGCCAGGTTCGGGGAGACGAGCAGTACGTC. Translated: CASSQVRGDEQYV.

The genes are TRBV30 and TRBJ1-3, with no clear D. The germline CDR1 and CDR2 sequences are GTSNPN and SVGIG (reference sequence). The ends were cut back, 0 bases at V and 0 bases at J, with 6 bases in the middle. The CDR3 consists of 14 residues. The DNA for the CDR3 is TGTGCCTGGAGTGTACTTGTCTCTGGAAACACCATATATTTT. It yields the protein CAWSVLVSGNTIYF.

Written as DNA, the CDR3 is TGTGCCAGCAGCTCCCCGGGAGGTCCTAATCGCCTCCACTTT. Its protein is CASSSPGGPNRLHF. V and J are TRBV7-9 and TRBJ1-6; D is undetermined. Trimming took off 4 bases at V and 15 bases at J, with 19 bases between the two ends. Germline V CDR1 and CDR2: SEHNR, FQNEAQ (reference sequence). CDR3 length: 14 amino acids.

This clonotype appeared many times. V gene TRBV2 combines with J gene TRBJ2-7, with 7 bases aligning to TRBD1. Germline CDR1 is SNHLY and CDR2 is FYNNEI. V gave up 8 bases and J gave up 7 bases; unmatched junction bases: 14. This CDR3 contains 14 residues. Here the CDR3 reads CASGDATGLGEQYF. The CDR3 DNA reads as TGTGCCAGCGGGGATGCGACAGGGCTGGGTGAGCAGTACTTC. Together with reference TRBV2 and TRBJ2-7, the CDR3 gives the full variable domain: EPEVTQTPSHQVTQMGQEVILRCVPISNHLYFYWYRQILGQKVEFLVSFYNNEISEKSEIFDDQFSVERPDGSNFTLKIRSTKLEDSAMYFCASGDATGLGEQYFGPGTRLTVT.

This clonotype was seen a few times. The chain has TRBV28 and TRBJ2-5; no clear D gene. Germline V gene data show CDR1 as MDHEN and CDR2 as SYDVKM. Trimming pared 5 bases from V and 9 bases from J, leaving 22 bases between. This CDR3 has 15 amino acids. In DNA form, the CDR3 reads TGTGCCAGCAGTCCCAAACCCCGGGCCCCCCGTGCCCAGTACTTC. This encodes CASSPKPRAPRAQYF.

This clonotype has a handful of counts. This chain uses TRBV12-5 with TRBJ2-5; D might be TRBD1 (5 bases). Trimming removed 5 bases at V and 2 bases at J, with 12 bases between. Per the germline V gene, CDR1 is LGHNT and CDR2 is FRNRAP. The CDR3 is 14 amino acids. CDR3 sequence (DNA): TGTGCTAGTGGTACATCAGACAGACAAGAGACCCAGTACTTC. It translates to CASGTSDRQETQYF.

This clonotype was counted at least ten times. The chain joins TRBV12-3 or TRBV12-4 to TRBJ2-7; 7 bases map to TRBD1. The CDR3 is made up of 14 amino acids. With 6 bases clipped from V and 2 bases from J, the junction kept 7 bases outside the gene matches. The CDR3 nucleotides are TGTGCCAGCAGACCTCTGGACAGGCCCTACGAGCAGTACTTC. Its translation is CASRPLDRPYEQYF.

In its sample, this clonotype was seen many times. The V and J genes are TRBV4-1 and TRBJ2-5; D is unresolved. The V gene's germline CDR1 is MGHRA and CDR2 YSYEKL. The V end lost 3 bases, the J end lost 1 base, and 12 bases lay between the germline ends. This CDR3 comprises 15 residues. CDR3 sequence reads: CASSQTRRTQETQYF. CDR3 sequence (DNA): TGCGCCAGCAGCCAGACCCGAAGGACCCAAGAGACCCAGTACTTC.